The next 32 T cell receptor beta chains were all read from a single sample in a study of human T cells and chemical hapten exposure. Time point indicated: pre-sensitization, week 0. Documented treatment: therapeutic diphenylcyclopropenone sensitization with weekly scalp DPC. TCRdb reanalysed the RACE reads using MiXCR and keeps one entry per CDR3 protein. The sample comprises about 180,000 distinct CDR3 sequences, roughly 30% of which are singletons, and roughly 3% rests with the top ten. The material was whole blood, obtained in connection with sensitization to the hapten diphenylcyclopropenone (DPC). The source is a woman aged 25 to 45 with alopecia areata. Some clones in this sample may be carry-over from other donors' samples.

Here the CDR3 DNA reads TGTGCCAGCAGCGCCCGGGACGGAGCCTACGAGCAGTACTTC. It encodes CASSARDGAYEQYF. The chain joins TRBV7-9 to TRBJ2-7; possibly TRBD1 or TRBD2 for D (5 bases each). Germline V CDR1 and CDR2: SEHNR, FQNEAQ (reference sequence). The CDR3 is 14 amino acids. V shed 5 bases and J shed 2 bases, with 13 bases lying between them.

This clonotype was seen a handful of times. This sequence joins TRBV11-1 and TRBJ1-1; maybe TRBD1 (5 bases). The CDR3 spans 13 residues. Germline loops: CDR1 SGHAT, CDR2 FQDESV (reference sequence). Trimming removed 2 bases from V and 7 bases from J, with 11 bases in between. The CDR3, as DNA: TGTGCCAGCAGCTTAATGGACACATATGAAGCTTTCTTT. Protein: CASSLMDTYEAFF. Together with reference TRBV11-1 and TRBJ1-1, the CDR3 gives the full variable domain: EAEVAQSPRYKITEKSQAVAFWCDPISGHATLYWYRQILGQGPELLVQFQDESVVDDSQLPKDRFSAERLKGVDSTLKIQPAELGDSAMYLCASSLMDTYEAFFGQGTRLTVV.

There are a few counts of this clonotype. The chain is built from TRBV29-1 and TRBJ2-1; 10 bases are shared with TRBD1. Germline assignment: CDR1 SQVTM and CDR2 ANQGSEA. The length of the CDR3 is 14 residues. V lost 4 bases to trimming and J lost 10 bases; unmatched junction nucleotides: 10. CDR3 sequence (DNA): TGCAGCGTTGCCGGGACAGGGGCTTGGGGAGAGCAGTTCTTC. Its protein is CSVAGTGAWGEQFF.

This chain links TRBV28 with TRBJ2-7, with a weak D call TRBD2 (5 bases). V shed 6 bases and J shed 3 bases, with 12 bases lying between them. Germline CDR1 is MDHEN and CDR2 is SYDVKM. CDR3 length equals 13 residues. The DNA of the CDR3 is TGTGCCAGCAGGGTTCCGAGCGGCTACGAGCAGTACTTC. Protein: CASRVPSGYEQYF.

In this sample, this clonotype turned up a few times. This chain uses TRBV20-1 with TRBJ2-7; TRBD1 matches at 10 bases. This CDR3 is built from 13 residues. Germline loops: CDR1 DFQATT, CDR2 SNEGSKA (reference sequence). Germline trimming cut 6 bases from V and 6 bases from J; bases unmatched to any gene: 8. The DNA of the CDR3 is TGCAGTGCAGAAGACAGGGGGCTGGGCGAGCAGTACTTC. The encoded protein is CSAEDRGLGEQYF.

The CDR3 region is CASTFSGLGRGEGEQYF. The CDR3 coding sequence is TGTGCCAGCACCTTTAGCGGGTTGGGCAGGGGAGAGGGGGAGCAGTACTTC. The chain recombines TRBV28 with TRBJ2-7; a weak D match, TRBD2 (7 bases). Per germline, CDR1 MDHEN and CDR2 SYDVKM. The CDR3 runs 17 residues. The V and J ends lost 7 bases and 7 bases respectively, with 29 bases between them.

This sequence joins TRBV18 and TRBJ1-2; TRBD1 is a possible D gene (6 bases). CDR3 length: 13 residues. Germline CDR1 and CDR2: KGHSH and LQKENI. The V end was cut by 5 bases, the J end by 5 bases, with 12 bases between. The CDR3: CASSTGNRYGYTF. The CDR3 DNA follows: TGTGCCAGCTCAACAGGGAACAGATATGGCTACACCTTC.

This clonotype was seen a few times. The chain couples TRBV10-3 to TRBJ2-5; the match to TRBD1 covers 8 bases. The V gene end was trimmed by 0 bases and the J gene end by 7 bases; junction bases not matched to a gene: 13. The CDR3 is 17 amino acids. Germline V CDR1 and CDR2: ENHRY, SYGVKD. Here the CDR3 DNA reads TGTGCCATCAGTGAGTCGTTGAGACAGGGGCGAACCGGGACCCAGTACTTC. Encoded protein: CAISESLRQGRTGTQYF.

This clonotype was counted a few times. The chain carries TRBV4-3 and TRBJ2-3; possibly TRBD1 for D (6 bases). The germline CDR1 and CDR2 sequences are LGHNA and YSLEER. The CDR3 spans 13 residues. V gave up 6 bases and J gave up 1 base, with 8 bases separating them. The CDR3 bases are TGCGCCAGCAGAGGACAGCGCACAGATACGCAGTATTTT. Translated, it gives CASRGQRTDTQYF.

This clonotype has only a few counts. The CDR3 protein is CASSLEGLSFNEQFF. The DNA for the CDR3 is TGCGCCAGCAGCTTGGAGGGACTCTCATTCAATGAGCAGTTCTTC. The chain joins TRBV5-1 to TRBJ2-1, with D perhaps TRBD2 (6 bases). This CDR3 is 15 amino acids long. Germline loops: CDR1 SGHRS, CDR2 YFSETQ. Trimming took 0 bases from V and 6 from J, leaving 13 bases between them.

The rearrangement joins TRBV20-1 to TRBJ2-7; no firm D call. Deletions cut 0 bases from V and 0 bases from J, with 6 bases between. Looked up from germline, CDR1 is DFQATT and CDR2 is SNEGSKA (reference sequence). The CDR3 extends over 13 amino acids. Here the CDR3 reads CSARDHDSYEQYF. CDR3 coding DNA: TGCAGTGCTAGAGATCACGACTCCTACGAGCAGTACTTC.

The chain joins TRBV5-1 to TRBJ1-1; D call uncertain. CDR1 is SGHRS, CDR2 YFSETQ, per germline. Trimming took 0 bases from V and 4 from J, leaving 7 bases between them. The CDR3 loop spans 13 amino acids. Here the CDR3 DNA reads TGCGCCAGCAGCTTGGCGGAGAGCACTGAAGCTTTCTTT. Translation: CASSLAESTEAFF.

The chain has TRBV15 and TRBJ2-7; no firm D call. V was cut by 0 bases and J by 0 bases, with 6 bases left in between. This CDR3 comprises 14 residues. CDR1 is LNHNV and CDR2 is YYDKDF in the germline V gene (reference sequence). The chain's CDR3 is CATSREKSSYEQYF. The CDR3 nucleotides are TGTGCCACCAGCAGAGAAAAGAGCTCCTACGAGCAGTACTTC.

The rearrangement links TRBV6-5 to TRBJ2-7, with TRBD2 identical over 10 bases. The length of the CDR3 is 17 residues. Per germline, CDR1 MNHEY and CDR2 SVGAGI. The ends lost 0 bases at V and 2 bases at J; junction bases unmatched: 7. The CDR3 loop reads CASSYSRGTSEAYEQYF. The CDR3 DNA follows: TGTGCCAGCAGTTACTCCAGAGGGACTAGCGAAGCCTACGAGCAGTACTTC.

This clonotype was picked up a small number of times. This chain links TRBV9 with TRBJ1-6; 11 bases match TRBD1. The CDR3 extends over 15 amino acids. The junction had 3 bases not matched to a gene; V was cut back by 0 bases and J by 10 bases. From germline, CDR1 is SGDLS and CDR2 YYNGEE. The CDR3: CASSVDRTGGSPLHF. In DNA, the CDR3 is TGTGCCAGCAGCGTAGACCGGACAGGGGGCTCACCCCTCCACTTT.

This clonotype has a handful of counts. This chain uses TRBV20-1 with TRBJ1-3; D call uncertain. Germline-derived CDR1 and CDR2 are DFQATT and SNEGSKA (reference sequence). Trimming took off 6 bases at V and 2 bases at J, with 17 bases between the two ends. The CDR3 is made up of 15 amino acids. This chain's CDR3 is CSALLGRTAGNTIYF. CDR3 in DNA: TGCAGTGCCCTGCTGGGAAGGACGGCTGGAAACACCATATATTTT.

In its sample, this clonotype was seen a few times. The rearrangement links TRBV20-1 to TRBJ2-7; 8 positions agree with TRBD2. Germline V gives CDR1 DFQATT, CDR2 SNEGSKA (reference sequence). J gave up 3 bases and V 0 bases, and 1 base lay outside the gene matches. The CDR3 runs to 13 residues. The CDR3 loop is CSARELADYEQYF. CDR3 DNA sequence: TGCAGTGCTAGAGAACTAGCGGACTACGAGCAGTACTTC.

Notes on this clonotype: A much larger clone lies a single base off, so this may be a read error. This chain connects TRBV28 to TRBJ1-1; a possible D gene is TRBD1 (5 bases). The CDR3 is 14 amino acids. CDR1 MDHEN and CDR2 SYDVKM come from the germline V gene. CDR3 loop: CVSSSGLASAEAFF. CDR3 nucleotides: TGTGTCAGCAGTTCAGGGTTGGCTAGCGCTGAAGCTTTCTTT. The complete variable domain, with remaining parts taken from reference TRBV28 and TRBJ1-1, reads DVKVTQSSRYLVKRTGEKVFLECVQDMDHENMFWYRQDPGLGLRLIYFSYDVKMKEKGDIPEGYSVSREKKERFSLILESASTNQTSMYLCVSSSGLASAEAFFGQGTRLTVV.

The chain employs TRBV27 and TRBJ1-6; TRBD1 matches 11 bases. The ends lost 6 bases at V and 9 bases at J; junction bases unmatched: 7. The CDR3 is made up of 15 amino acids. Germline V gives CDR1 MNHEY, CDR2 SMNVEV (reference sequence). The CDR3 sequence: CASSTSGTGGSPLHF. Here the CDR3 DNA reads TGTGCCAGCAGCACATCCGGGACAGGGGGTTCACCCCTCCACTTT.

The V and J genes are TRBV15 and TRBJ1-3, with D hard to call. This CDR3 is built from 13 residues. The V gene lost 5 bases and the J gene lost 4 bases, with 9 bases spanning the gap. In germline, CDR1 is LNHNV, CDR2 YYDKDF (reference sequence). The CDR3 loop is CATSLNEGNTIYF. The DNA of the CDR3 is TGTGCCACCAGCCTAAATGAGGGAAACACCATATATTTT.

The rearrangement uses TRBV11-2 and TRBJ2-2; tentative D call: TRBD1 (5 bases). The germline gives CDR1 SGHAT, CDR2 FQNNGV. This CDR3 spans 14 amino acids. V lost 6 bases and J lost 9, with 17 bases in between. The DNA for the CDR3 is TGTGCCAGCAGTCTTAGGCTTCAGGGCCGGGAGCTGTTTTTT. Its protein product is CASSLRLQGRELFF.

This clonotype occurred a few times. The V call is TRBV7-2, the J call TRBJ2-1, with TRBD2 matching 10 bases. Per germline, CDR1 SGHTA and CDR2 FQGNSA. There are 15 residues in the CDR3. The junction had 1 base not matched to a gene; V was cut back by 3 bases and J by 2 bases. The CDR3 protein is CASSFTSGAYNEQFF. The CDR3 DNA reads TGTGCCAGCAGCTTCACTAGCGGGGCCTACAATGAGCAGTTCTTC.

This clonotype was seen a few times. The rearrangement uses TRBV28 and TRBJ2-1, with D unclear. There are 11 residues in the CDR3. CDR1 is MDHEN and CDR2 is SYDVKM in the germline V gene. Trimming stripped 2 bases from V and 10 bases from J, with 6 bases between. The CDR3 coding sequence is TGTGCCAGCAGTTTAAGTCTAGAGCAGTTCTTC. The encoded protein is CASSLSLEQFF. Using reference TRBV28 and TRBJ2-1 for the parts outside the CDR3, the full variable domain is DVKVTQSSRYLVKRTGEKVFLECVQDMDHENMFWYRQDPGLGLRLIYFSYDVKMKEKGDIPEGYSVSREKKERFSLILESASTNQTSMYLCASSLSLEQFFGPGTRLTVL.

The V gene is TRBV7-2, the J gene TRBJ2-7; no definite D call. Germline V gene sequence: CDR1 SGHTA, CDR2 FQGNSA. The CDR3 runs 13 residues. Trimming stripped 1 base from V and 3 bases from J, with 7 bases between. CDR3 nucleotides: TGTGCCAGCAGCTTAGGCTACCGCTACGAGCAGTACTTC. Amino acids: CASSLGYRYEQYF. Using reference TRBV7-2 and TRBJ2-7 for the parts outside the CDR3, the full variable domain is GAGVSQSPSNKVTEKGKDVELRCDPISGHTALYWYRQSLGQGLEFLIYFQGNSAPDKSGLPSDRFSAERTGGSVSTLTIQRTQQEDSAVYLCASSLGYRYEQYFGPGTRLTVT.

This clonotype was seen a few times. The chain combines TRBV18 with TRBJ2-6; D not certain. CDR3 length: 15 amino acids. Germline-derived CDR1 and CDR2 are KGHSH and LQKENI. Trimming stripped 6 bases from V and 0 bases from J, with 9 bases between. The CDR3 DNA reads as TGTGCCAGCTCTCCGGATTACTCTGGGGCCAACGTCCTGACTTTC. It is translated as CASSPDYSGANVLTF. The variable domain in full, completed from reference TRBV18 and TRBJ2-6, reads NAGVMQNPRHLVRRRGQEARLRCSPMKGHSHVYWYRQLPEEGLKFMVYLQKENIIDESGMPKERFSAEFPKEGPSILRIQQVVRGDSAAYFCASSPDYSGANVLTFGAGSRLTVL.

V is TRBV9 and J is TRBJ2-6; D is unresolved. CDR1 and CDR2 from the germline V gene are SGDLS and YYNGEE. The V and J ends lost 0 bases and 0 bases respectively, with 4 bases between them. The CDR3 spans 15 residues. The CDR3 DNA sequence: TGTGCCAGCAGCGTAGGAGACTCTGGGGCCAACGTCCTGACTTTC. Residues: CASSVGDSGANVLTF.

The chain links TRBV10-3 to TRBJ1-6; TRBD1 might be the D (5 bases). Trimming cost V 5 bases and J 5 bases, with 13 bases left between them. The germline CDR1 and CDR2 sequences are ENHRY and SYGVKD. The CDR3 length is 15 residues. Here the CDR3 reads CAISKDTGDNSPLHF. The CDR3 region has the DNA TGTGCCATCAGTAAGGACACCGGGGATAATTCACCCCTCCACTTT.

The rearrangement links TRBV2 to TRBJ2-3; unclear D gene. Germline assignment: CDR1 SNHLY and CDR2 FYNNEI. The CDR3 loop spans 10 amino acids. The CDR3 here is CGSSTDTQYF. As DNA, the CDR3 is TGTGGCTCTAGCACAGATACGCAGTATTTT.

The V and J genes are TRBV28 and TRBJ1-2; 7 nucleotides align to TRBD1. With V trimmed by 7 bases and J by 0 bases, 5 bases remained unmatched. The CDR3 loop spans 14 amino acids. Germline loops: CDR1 MDHEN, CDR2 SYDVKM. CDR3 protein: CASTPGQSNYGYTF. In DNA form, the CDR3 reads TGTGCCAGCACTCCGGGACAGTCTAACTATGGCTACACCTTC.

This chain links TRBV2 with TRBJ2-3; 10 bases align to TRBD1. Germline CDR1 SNHLY, CDR2 FYNNEI. This CDR3 has 14 residues. J was trimmed by 8 bases and V by 5 bases; bases with no gene match: 7. The CDR3: CASSRDRGRGTQYF. CDR3 DNA: TGTGCCAGCAGTCGGGACAGGGGCAGGGGTACGCAGTATTTT.

The rearrangement uses TRBV27 and TRBJ2-5; 8 bases agree with TRBD1. Germline-derived CDR1 and CDR2 are MNHEY and SMNVEV (reference sequence). This CDR3 region has 15 residues. Trimming removed 4 bases from V and 5 bases from J; junction bases left unmatched: 9. In DNA form, the CDR3 reads TGTGCCAGCAGTTCGCAGGGGGCAGCGGAGGAGACCCAGTACTTC. This sequence encodes CASSSQGAAEETQYF.

The CDR3 spells CSARDPLRSYNSPLHF. In DNA, the CDR3 is TGCAGTGCTAGAGATCCCTTACGATCCTATAATTCACCCCTCCACTTT. V is TRBV20-1 and J is TRBJ1-6, with D hard to call. Germline CDR1 DFQATT, CDR2 SNEGSKA (reference sequence). The germline V and J ends were trimmed by 0 bases and 1 base, with 10 bases remaining between them. The CDR3 spans 16 residues.